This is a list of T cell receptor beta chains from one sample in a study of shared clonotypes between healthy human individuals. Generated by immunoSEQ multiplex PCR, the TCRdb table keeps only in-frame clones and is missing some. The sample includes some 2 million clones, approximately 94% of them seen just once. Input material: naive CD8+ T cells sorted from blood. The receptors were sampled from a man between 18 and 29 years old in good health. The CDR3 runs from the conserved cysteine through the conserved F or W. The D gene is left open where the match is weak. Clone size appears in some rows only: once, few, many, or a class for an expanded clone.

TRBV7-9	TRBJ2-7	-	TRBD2	CASSLSSGGPSSYEQYF	TGTGCCAGCAGCTTGTCTAGCGGGGGGCCGAGCTCCTACGAGCAGTACTTC
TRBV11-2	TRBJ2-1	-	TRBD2	CASSFLLAGTPYNEQFF	TGTGCCAGCAGCTTCCTCCTAGCGGGAACGCCCTACAATGAGCAGTTCTTC
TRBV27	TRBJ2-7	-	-	CASSSMTDITPYEQYF	TGTGCCAGCAGTTCTATGACAGACATTACCCCCTACGAGCAGTACTTC
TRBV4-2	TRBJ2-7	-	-	CASSQRGDEQYF	TGTGCCAGCAGCCAAAGGGGGGATGAGCAGTACTTC
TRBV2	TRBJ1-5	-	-	CASSEGGTRQPQHF	TGTGCCAGCAGTGAAGGAGGGACGCGTCAGCCCCAGCATTTT
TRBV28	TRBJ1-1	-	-	CASSFGQGLNTEAFF	TGTGCCAGCAGTTTTGGGCAGGGGTTGAACACTGAAGCTTTCTTT
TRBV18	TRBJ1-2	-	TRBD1	CASSPETRDSPNYGYTF	TGTGCCAGCTCACCCGAAACCCGGGACAGCCCTAACTATGGCTACACCTTC
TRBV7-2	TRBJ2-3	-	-	CASSVVVDTQYF	TGTGCCAGCAGTGTGGTGGTAGATACGCAGTATTTT
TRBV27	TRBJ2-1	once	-	CASSLRGTYNEQFF	TGTGCCAGCAGTTTACGGGGCACCTACAATGAGCAGTTCTTC
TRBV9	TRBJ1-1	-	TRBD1	CASSEEPGTGEAFF	TGTGCCAGCAGCGAGGAACCTGGGACAGGCGAAGCTTTCTTT
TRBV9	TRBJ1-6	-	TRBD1	CASSPRPGTGNNSPLHF	TGTGCCAGCAGCCCCCGTCCCGGGACAGGGAACAATTCACCCCTCCACTTT
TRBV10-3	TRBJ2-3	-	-	CAISDEGSTDTQYF	TGTGCCATCAGTGATGAAGGCAGCACAGATACGCAGTATTTT
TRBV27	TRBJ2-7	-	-	CASSLSGNHEQYF	TGTGCCAGCAGTTTATCTGGGAATCACGAGCAGTACTTC
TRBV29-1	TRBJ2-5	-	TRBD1	CSVEGWDSPQETQYF	TGCAGCGTTGAAGGGTGGGACAGTCCCCAGGAGACCCAGTACTTC
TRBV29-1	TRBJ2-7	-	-	CSVRNIGGIDEQYF	TGCAGCGTACGCAATATAGGGGGTATCGACGAGCAGTACTTC
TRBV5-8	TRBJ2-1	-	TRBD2	CASSLPAGGTDSYNEQFF	TGTGCCAGCAGCTTGCCCGCGGGGGGGACGGACTCCTACAATGAGCAGTTCTTC